The 26 T cell receptor beta chains given below trace back to one sample, sequenced in a study of cytomegalovirus exposure and HLA in healthy donors. Primers for the PCR totalled 60 Vbeta and 13 Jbeta. Repertoires were generated with immunoSEQ multiplex PCR, while TCRdb's copy carries only in-frame clones and drops some. The repertoire includes approximately 160,000 clones, around two thirds of them detected once, and less than 1.5% sits in the top ten. Input material: PBMCs. These receptors were obtained from a man in his fifties in good health and CMV-seronegative.

The chain links TRBV29-1 to TRBJ1-1; D ambiguous. Trimming pared 6 bases from V and 3 bases from J, leaving 11 bases between. CDR1 and CDR2 from the germline V gene are SQVTM and ANQGSEA. This CDR3 has 12 amino acids. CDR3: CSVLRGDTEAFF. Written as DNA, the CDR3 is TGCAGCGTGCTGCGGGGAGACACTGAAGCTTTCTTT.

This clone was recorded a few times. V and J are TRBV6-1 and TRBJ1-2; D unresolved. This CDR3 is built from 13 residues. CDR1 and CDR2 from the germline V gene are MNHNS and SASEGT. The ends were cut back, 4 bases at V and 4 bases at J, with 10 bases in the middle. The CDR3 sequence: CASSATVSYGYTF. The CDR3 DNA follows: TGTGCCAGCAGTGCTACAGTATCCTATGGCTACACCTTC.

The CDR3 bases are TGTGCCATCAGTGTATCCTTGGATGGGCCCGAGCAGTACTTC. The encoded protein is CAISVSLDGPEQYF. The V call is TRBV10-3, the J call TRBJ2-7; D remains ambiguous. V lost 4 bases and J lost 6, with 16 bases in between. Germline values: CDR1 ENHRY, CDR2 SYGVKD. The CDR3 has 14 amino acids.

This chain uses TRBV14 with TRBJ1-3; D gene ambiguous. V lost 1 base to trimming and J lost 2 bases, with 15 bases between them. CDR1 and CDR2 from the germline V gene are SGHDN and FVKESK. The CDR3 is 17 amino acids. The CDR3: CASSQGRGLDPGNTIYF. The CDR3 region has the DNA TGTGCCAGCAGCCAAGGGCGGGGTTTAGACCCTGGAAACACCATATATTTT.

The chain combines TRBV5-1 with TRBJ1-2, with 9 nucleotides matching TRBD1. Germline-derived CDR1 and CDR2 are SGHRS and YFSETQ. Trimming at V came to 3 bases and at J to 2 bases, leaving 5 bases not matched to a gene. The CDR3 has 15 residues. The DNA of the CDR3 is TGCGCCAGCAGCTCTCCGGGACAGGGAAACTATGGCTACACCTTC. This translates into CASSSPGQGNYGYTF.

This chain uses TRBV6-6 with TRBJ1-3, with D possibly being TRBD1 (6 bases). V lost 5 bases, J lost 3 bases, and 11 bases lay in between. This CDR3 is 14 amino acids long. From germline, CDR1 is MNHNY and CDR2 SVGAGI (reference sequence). In DNA, the CDR3 is TGTGCCAGCAGTCATCCAGGGGATGGAAACACCATATATTTT. It yields the protein CASSHPGDGNTIYF.

This chain connects TRBV6-5 to TRBJ2-7; 9 positions match TRBD2. The CDR3 is 16 amino acids. Trimming at V came to 1 base and at J to 7 bases, leaving 11 bases not matched to a gene. Germline lookup yields CDR1 MNHEY and CDR2 SVGAGI. Here the CDR3 reads CASSYLSSGGSREQYF. Written as DNA, the CDR3 is TGTGCCAGCAGTTACTTAAGCAGCGGGGGGTCTAGGGAGCAGTACTTC.

The chain is built from TRBV28 and TRBJ2-5; D call uncertain. V was shortened by 0 bases and J by 1 base, with 6 bases between the two germline ends. The CDR3 contains 14 residues. Germline V CDR1 and CDR2: MDHEN, SYDVKM. The CDR3 is CASSLWGSQETQYF. CDR3 DNA sequence: TGTGCCAGCAGTTTATGGGGCAGCCAAGAGACCCAGTACTTC.

The gene calls are TRBV10-1 and TRBJ1-2, with TRBD1 matching 7 bases. J was trimmed by 6 bases and V by 9 bases; bases with no gene match: 13. The germline V gene has CDR1 WNHNN and CDR2 SYGVQD (reference sequence). The CDR3 is made up of 14 amino acids. CDR3 bases: TGCGCCAGACTTCTAGGGGGCAGGGCGGATGGCTACACCTTC. Translating gives CARLLGGRADGYTF.

The J gene is TRBJ2-5, the V gene TRBV11-3; 8 bases match TRBD1. From germline, CDR1 is SGHNT and CDR2 YENEEA. V shed 5 bases, J shed 4 bases, and the junction held 9 bases outside the gene matches. This CDR3 region has 15 residues. For the CDR3, the DNA is TGTGCCAGCAGCCTCGGACAGGGCGGTGCAGAGACCCAGTACTTC. Translated: CASSLGQGGAETQYF. The whole variable domain, filled in from reference TRBV11-3 and TRBJ2-5, reads EAGVVQSPRYKIIEKKQPVAFWCNPISGHNTLYWYLQNLGQGPELLIRYENEEAVDDSQLPKDRFSAERLKGVDSTLKIQPAELGDSAVYLCASSLGQGGAETQYFGPGTRLLVL.

The chain carries TRBV5-1 and TRBJ2-5; D is possibly TRBD1 (6 bases). This CDR3 is 14 amino acids long. Germline assignment: CDR1 SGHRS and CDR2 YFSETQ. The V gene lost 0 bases and the J gene lost 3 bases, with 9 bases spanning the gap. In nucleotides, the CDR3 is TGCGCCAGCAGCTTGGAACAGGGAAAAGAGACCCAGTACTTC. As protein: CASSLEQGKETQYF.

The chain has TRBV14 and TRBJ1-4; 7 bases align to TRBD1. Germline V gene sequence: CDR1 SGHDN, CDR2 FVKESK. This CDR3 spans 15 amino acids. The J segment lost 3 bases and the V segment lost 5 bases, leaving 6 bases of the junction unmatched. CDR3 protein: CASSKGAQANEKLFF. In nucleotides, the CDR3 is TGTGCCAGCAGCAAGGGGGCGCAGGCTAATGAAAAACTGTTTTTT. The whole variable domain, filled in from reference TRBV14 and TRBJ1-4, reads EAGVTQFPSHSVIEKGQTVTLRCDPISGHDNLYWYRRVMGKEIKFLLHFVKESKQDESGMPNNRFLAERTGGTYSTLKVQPAELEDSGVYFCASSKGAQANEKLFFGSGTQLSVL.

This clone has a handful of counts. The rearrangement links TRBV11-3 to TRBJ1-1, with D uncertain. Trimming took off 3 bases at V and 2 bases at J, with 7 bases between the two ends. This CDR3 is 13 amino acids long. Germline V CDR1 and CDR2: SGHNT, YENEEA. In nucleotides, the CDR3 is TGTGCCAGCAGCTTTACAGTTAACACTGAAGCTTTCTTT. Its protein is CASSFTVNTEAFF.

The genes are TRBV7-9 and TRBJ2-1, with D perhaps matching TRBD2 (6 bases). In germline, CDR1 is SEHNR, CDR2 FQNEAQ (reference sequence). This CDR3 has 15 residues. Trimming left V 1 base short and J 6 bases short, with 13 bases between. The CDR3 sequence: CASSLVRQGGNEQFF. The CDR3 coding sequence is TGTGCCAGCAGCTTAGTAAGGCAGGGAGGCAATGAGCAGTTCTTC.

In its sample, this clone was seen a few times. V is TRBV2 and J is TRBJ2-5; 11 bases map to TRBD1. This CDR3 comprises 15 residues. V lost 8 bases, J lost 5 bases, and 10 bases stayed unmatched. Germline CDR1 and CDR2: SNHLY and FYNNEI. The CDR3 sequence: CASRRGQGAQETQYF. CDR3 nucleotides: TGTGCCAGCCGTAGAGGACAGGGGGCTCAGGAGACCCAGTACTTC. Together with reference TRBV2 and TRBJ2-5, the CDR3 gives the full variable domain: EPEVTQTPSHQVTQMGQEVILRCVPISNHLYFYWYRQILGQKVEFLVSFYNNEISEKSEIFDDQFSVERPDGSNFTLKIRSTKLEDSAMYFCASRRGQGAQETQYFGPGTRLLVL.

This clone was recorded only once. CDR3 amino acids: CASRGTGMGQETQYF. CDR3 bases: TGCGCCAGCAGAGGGACAGGGATGGGGCAAGAGACCCAGTACTTC. This chain links TRBV10-1 with TRBJ2-5, with TRBD1 matching 9 bases. V was clipped by 6 bases and J by 2 bases; unmatched bases: 7. This CDR3 contains 15 residues. Germline V gives CDR1 WNHNN, CDR2 SYGVQD (reference sequence).

The chain combines TRBV7-3 with TRBJ1-1; TRBD1 aligns across 11 bases. CDR3 length equals 18 residues. Germline V gene sequence: CDR1 SGHTA, CDR2 FQGTGA. V gave up 3 bases and J gave up 1 base; unmatched junction bases: 10. CDR3 protein: CASSLLGTGGGPNTEAFF. CDR3 in DNA: TGTGCCAGCAGCTTGCTAGGGACAGGGGGAGGCCCGAACACTGAAGCTTTCTTT.

This chain joins TRBV2 and TRBJ2-7; 7 nucleotides match TRBD2. Germline trimming cut 11 bases from V and 4 bases from J; bases unmatched to any gene: 8. Germline CDR1 is SNHLY and CDR2 is FYNNEI. The CDR3 has 12 amino acids. The CDR3 loop is CAGRAEGYEQYF. The CDR3 bases are TGTGCCGGGAGGGCCGAAGGATACGAGCAGTACTTC.

This rearrangement joins TRBV7-3 to TRBJ2-3; 11 positions agree with TRBD2. V trimming: 2 bases; J trimming: 8 bases; junction bases outside the gene matches: 12. CDR1 SGHTA and CDR2 FQGTGA come from the germline V gene. This CDR3 is built from 17 residues. The CDR3 loop reads CASSLGTSGSEGGTQYF. In nucleotides, the CDR3 is TGTGCCAGCAGCTTAGGGACTAGCGGTTCCGAAGGAGGTACGCAGTATTTT. The full variable domain, its missing parts supplied by reference TRBV7-3 and TRBJ2-3, is GAGVSQTPSNKVTEKGKYVELRCDPISGHTALYWYRQSLGQGPEFLIYFQGTGAADDSGLPNDRFFAVRPEGSVSTLKIQRTERGDSAVYLCASSLGTSGSEGGTQYFGPGTRLTVL.

The CDR3 region has the DNA TGCAGTGCTAGTTTCCAGGGTCACTACACCTTC. Its translation: CSASFQGHYTF. The chain joins TRBV20-1 to TRBJ1-2; perhaps TRBD1 as D (5 bases). Trimming removed 3 bases at V and 10 bases at J, with 12 bases between. CDR1 and CDR2 from the germline V gene are DFQATT and SNEGSKA (reference sequence). The CDR3 loop spans 11 amino acids.

The genes are TRBV7-9 and TRBJ1-5; D unresolved. V lost 1 base, J lost 9 bases, and 16 bases lay in between. There are 15 residues in the CDR3. Germline V gene lookup returns CDR1 SEHNR and CDR2 FQNEAQ (reference sequence). CDR3 coding DNA: TGTGCCAGCAGCTTAGGGACGGACTCCTTTGGGCCCCAGCATTTT. This codes for CASSLGTDSFGPQHF.

The CDR3 DNA sequence: TGCAGCGCCGCCGGGACAGGGGGAAACATTCAGTACTTC. It encodes CSAAGTGGNIQYF. The gene calls are TRBV29-1 and TRBJ2-4, with 11 bases that match TRBD1. CDR1 and CDR2 (germline): SQVTM, ANQGSEA. The CDR3 extends over 13 amino acids. After removal of 7 bases from V and 6 bases from J, the junction contained 5 bases not matched to a gene.

The rearrangement links TRBV5-4 to TRBJ1-4; 10 positions agree with TRBD1. V dropped 2 bases and J dropped 8; count of bases not matched to a gene: 6. Germline assignment: CDR1 SGHNT and CDR2 YYREEE (reference sequence). This CDR3 contains 15 residues. The CDR3 DNA reads TGTGCCAGCAGCTTAAAAGGGACAGGGGTGGAAAAACTGTTTTTT. Protein: CASSLKGTGVEKLFF.

The chain carries TRBV11-2 and TRBJ1-1, with D unresolved. The CDR3 is 15 amino acids. V was trimmed by 4 bases and J by 1 base, leaving 13 bases between them. Germline CDR1 SGHAT, CDR2 FQNNGV. CDR3 bases: TGTGCCAGCAGCTCCAGACGGGGTCCGAACACTGAAGCTTTCTTT. Its protein is CASSSRRGPNTEAFF.

The CDR3 nucleotides read TGTGCCAGCAGAACAGGGGGCCGGGAGACCCAGTACTTC. This gives the protein CASRTGGRETQYF. The chain recombines TRBV28 with TRBJ2-5; TRBD1 matches 9 bases. V dropped 6 bases and J dropped 5; count of bases not matched to a gene: 4. The CDR3 is 13 residues long. Per the germline V gene, CDR1 is MDHEN and CDR2 is SYDVKM.

Only one count was recorded for this clone. The chain is built from TRBV7-9 and TRBJ2-3; 7 nucleotides line up with TRBD2. The CDR3 sequence is 15 residues long. CDR1 and CDR2 from the germline V gene are SEHNR and FQNEAQ (reference sequence). J lost 0 bases, V lost 1 base, and 1 base had no gene match. The CDR3 is CASSLEAGSTDTQYF. In nucleotides, the CDR3 is TGTGCCAGCAGCTTAGAAGCGGGGAGCACAGATACGCAGTATTTT.